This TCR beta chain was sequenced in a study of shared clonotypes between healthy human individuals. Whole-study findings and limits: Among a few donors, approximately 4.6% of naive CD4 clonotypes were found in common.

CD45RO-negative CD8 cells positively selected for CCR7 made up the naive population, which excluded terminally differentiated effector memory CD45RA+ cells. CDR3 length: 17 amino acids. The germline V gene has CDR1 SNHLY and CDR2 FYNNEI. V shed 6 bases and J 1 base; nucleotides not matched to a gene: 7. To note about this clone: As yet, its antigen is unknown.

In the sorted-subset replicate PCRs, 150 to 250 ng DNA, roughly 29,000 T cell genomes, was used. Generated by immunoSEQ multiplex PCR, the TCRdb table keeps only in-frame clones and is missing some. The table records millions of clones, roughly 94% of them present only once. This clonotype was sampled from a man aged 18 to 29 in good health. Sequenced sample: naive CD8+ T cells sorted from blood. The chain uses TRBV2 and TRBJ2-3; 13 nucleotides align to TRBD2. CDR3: CASSPGLAGWGTDTQYF. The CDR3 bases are TGTGCCAGCAGCCCGGGACTAGCGGGGTGGGGCACAGATACGCAGTATTTT.